This TCR beta chain is drawn from a study of T cell clonotyping in hematopoietic cell transplantation. Overall study: Recipient samples before transplant were obtained post-cytoreduction. Study-wide findings and caveats: Recipient TCR diversity dropped after transplant; expanded clonotypes rose from day 30 to 180.

For this clone: The antigen remains undetermined.

CDR1 is SNHLY, CDR2 FYNNEI, per germline. Losses at the gene ends were 2 bases for V and 0 bases for J; bases not matched to a gene: 11. The CDR3 extends over 20 amino acids. Time point given: recipient sample about 28 days before transplant, after cytoreduction. Libraries were prepared by immunoSEQ multiplex PCR; TCRdb keeps only in-frame clonotypes and omits some of them. Among tens of thousands of clones listed, 90% to 96% were seen once. This rearrangement joins TRBV2 to TRBJ1-3; 12 bases agree with TRBD1. Material: peripheral blood mononuclear cells, obtained before stem cell transplant. The source of this sequence is a woman between 50 and 59 years old with acute myeloid leukemia. Some clones in this sample may be carry-over from other donors' samples. This CDR3 reads CASSEPTGDRGRSSGNTIYF. Written as DNA, the CDR3 is TGTGCCAGCAGTGAACCTACGGGGGACAGGGGGCGAAGCTCTGGAAACACCATATATTTT.